Below are 7 T cell receptor beta chains sequenced from a single sample in a study of PD-L1 blockade in urothelial cancer. Generated by immunoSEQ multiplex PCR, the TCRdb table keeps only in-frame clones and is missing some. The data contain 45,000 or so clones, 82% of them singletons. The sample's time point: pretreatment peripheral blood. The sequences come from PBMCs, collected around atezolizumab (anti-PD-L1) treatment. The receptors derive from a man in his fifties or sixties with urothelial cancer.

V is TRBV10-1 and J is TRBJ2-1; TRBD1 matches 7 bases. Germline trimming cut 5 bases from V and 3 bases from J; bases unmatched to any gene: 7. Germline values: CDR1 WNHNN, CDR2 SYGVQD (reference sequence). The CDR3 is made up of 15 amino acids. The CDR3 spells CASSNLGQNYNEQFF. In DNA, the CDR3 is TGCGCCAGCAGTAATCTGGGACAGAACTACAATGAGCAGTTCTTC.

The chain carries TRBV29-1 and TRBJ2-3, with TRBD2 matching over 10 bases. Germline V gene lookup returns CDR1 SQVTM and CDR2 ANQGSEA. The CDR3 runs 14 residues. The J segment lost 1 base and the V segment lost 6 bases, leaving 4 bases of the junction unmatched. CDR3 sequence: CSVPTSGRTDTQYF. The CDR3 DNA reads TGCAGCGTGCCGACTAGCGGGCGCACAGATACGCAGTATTTT.

The V call is TRBV5-3, the J call TRBJ2-1; 9 bases align to TRBD2. TRBV5-3 is an ORF, with its function uncertain. Trimming cost V 3 bases and J 9 bases; bases outside gene matches: 10. The CDR3 length is 15 residues. CDR3 region: CARSYRGRARSEQFF. Here the CDR3 DNA reads TGTGCCAGAAGCTATCGCGGGAGGGCTAGGAGTGAGCAGTTCTTC.

The chain combines TRBV7-2 with TRBJ1-5, with a possible D match to TRBD1 (6 bases). The V gene lost 5 bases and the J gene lost 5 bases, with 13 bases spanning the gap. This CDR3 is built from 14 residues. Germline assignment: CDR1 SGHTA and CDR2 FQGNSA. The CDR3, as DNA: TGTGCCAGCAGCCAACACACAGGGTATCAGCCCCAGCATTTT. The encoded protein is CASSQHTGYQPQHF.

This chain joins TRBV10-2 and TRBJ1-1; D uncertain. In germline, CDR1 is WSHSY, CDR2 SAAADI. Trimming took 3 bases from V and 4 from J, leaving 9 bases between them. There are 13 residues in the CDR3. The CDR3: CASSEAVPTEAFF. As DNA, the CDR3 is TGCGCCAGCAGTGAAGCGGTCCCCACTGAAGCTTTCTTT.

The chain combines TRBV6-1 with TRBJ2-1; TRBD2 matches at 14 bases. Trimming at V came to 11 bases and at J to 0 bases, leaving 0 bases not matched to a gene. CDR1 is MNHNS and CDR2 is SASEGT in the germline V gene. There are 14 residues in the CDR3. In nucleotides, the CDR3 is TGTGCCGGACTAGCGGGGGGCTCCTACAATGAGCAGTTCTTC. Protein: CAGLAGGSYNEQFF.

The rearrangement links TRBV28 to TRBJ1-2, with TRBD1 matching over 7 bases. Germline V gives CDR1 MDHEN, CDR2 SYDVKM. The CDR3 totals 14 residues. Germline trimming cut 8 bases from V and 8 bases from J; bases unmatched to any gene: 14. CDR3 nucleotides: TGTGCCAGCGATTACGGGACAGCCGGACGGGGCTACACCTTC. Residues: CASDYGTAGRGYTF.